Below, one T cell receptor beta chain is given with its context. The data originate from a study of T-cell memory formation after mild COVID-19. TCRdb re-derived calls from the 5' RACE reads in MiXCR, one entry per CDR3 protein. The sample carries about 320,000 distinct CDR3 sequences, approximately 15% recorded once. The V and J ends lost 2 bases and 4 bases, in that order; junction bases with no gene match: 4. The CDR3 loop spans 15 amino acids. Germline V CDR1 and CDR2: SGHVS, FQNEAQ. Source material: PBMCs or a T cell subset sorted from them (not recorded which). V is TRBV7-8 and J is TRBJ1-5; TRBD1 aligns across 8 bases. The source of this sequence is a man aged 18 to 29 who had mild COVID-19 (a few samples of this study predate the infection). Cell type and time point are not known. The CDR3 region has the DNA TGTGCCAGCAGCTTACGCGGACAGGGAAATCAGCCCCAGCATTTT. As protein: CASSLRGQGNQPQHF.